This entry lists 11 T cell receptor beta chains sequenced from one sample in a study of shared clonotypes between healthy human individuals. CD8 cells regarded as naive lacked CD45RO, were positively chosen for CCR7, and omitted terminally differentiated effector memory CD45RA+ cells. Sequenced by immunoSEQ multiplex PCR; TCRdb stores in-frame clones only, minus some. The profile shows about 2.2 million clones, 93% of them singletons. The sequencing input was naive CD8+ T cells from PBMCs. Every receptor here comes from a man aged 18 to 30 in good health. Some clones in this sample may be carry-over from other donors' samples.

The chain joins TRBV5-1 to TRBJ2-6, with D perhaps matching TRBD1 or TRBD2 (5 bases each). V lost 3 bases and J 4 bases, leaving 14 bases between the germline ends. CDR3 length equals 16 residues. The germline V gene has CDR1 SGHRS and CDR2 YFSETQ. CDR3 nucleotides: TGCGCCAGCAGCTCGGGACGGATAGCCGGGGCCAACGTCCTGACTTTC. It encodes CASSSGRIAGANVLTF.

The chain links TRBV28 to TRBJ1-2, with unresolved D. V was pared by 3 bases and J by 1 base, with 6 bases between. This CDR3 region has 13 residues. CDR1 and CDR2 from the germline V gene are MDHEN and SYDVKM. This CDR3 reads CASSLVVNYGYTF. The DNA of the CDR3 is TGTGCCAGCAGTTTGGTTGTTAACTATGGCTACACCTTC.

The chain carries TRBV5-6 and TRBJ2-7; D is undetermined. The CDR3 extends over 14 amino acids. CDR1 is SGHDT and CDR2 is YYEEEE in the germline V gene. V gave up 0 bases and J gave up 2 bases, with 9 bases separating them. This CDR3 is CASSLVTGTYEQYF. The CDR3, as DNA: TGTGCCAGCAGCTTGGTGACTGGAACCTACGAGCAGTACTTC.

This sequence joins TRBV9 and TRBJ2-1; 7 bases are a match to TRBD1. V lost 3 bases to trimming and J lost 4 bases; unmatched junction nucleotides: 10. This CDR3 has 16 amino acids. Germline V gene lookup returns CDR1 SGDLS and CDR2 YYNGEE. The CDR3 DNA reads as TGTGCCAGCAGCGGCCATGGTGGGACAGAGTACAATGAGCAGTTCTTC. Protein: CASSGHGGTEYNEQFF.

This clone was observed a few times. The same CDR3 arises from other DNA sequences in this sample as well. CDR3 nucleotide sequence: TGTGCCAGCAGTGGGCCCTACGAGCAGTACTTC. This translates into CASSGPYEQYF. V is TRBV27 and J is TRBJ2-7; no reliable D call. The length of the CDR3 is 11 residues. The ends were cut back, 5 bases at V and 2 bases at J, with 4 bases in the middle. CDR1 MNHEY and CDR2 SMNVEV come from the germline V gene (reference sequence).

The chain links TRBV6-5 to TRBJ2-7; TRBD1 might be the D (5 bases). CDR1 is MNHEY and CDR2 is SVGAGI in the germline V gene. The V end was cut by 2 bases, the J end by 0 bases, with 14 bases between. CDR3 length equals 16 residues. DNA for the CDR3: TGTGCCAGCAGTTACAGCTCAGGGCTTGTCTCCTACGAGCAGTACTTC. Translated, it gives CASSYSSGLVSYEQYF.

This chain joins TRBV19 and TRBJ2-1, with 8 bases that match TRBD1. Looked up from germline, CDR1 is LNHDA and CDR2 is SQIVND (reference sequence). The CDR3 spans 15 residues. V was pared by 5 bases and J by 5 bases, with 8 bases of the junction left unmatched. This chain's CDR3 is CASSPGTGWNNEQFF. CDR3 nucleotide sequence: TGTGCCAGTAGTCCCGGGACAGGCTGGAACAATGAGCAGTTCTTC.

This rearrangement joins TRBV30 to TRBJ2-2, with TRBD2 matching over 9 bases. The CDR3 sequence is 15 residues long. Germline CDR1 is GTSNPN and CDR2 is SVGIG (reference sequence). V was pared by 0 bases and J by 7 bases, with 6 bases of the junction left unmatched. CDR3 DNA sequence: TGTGCCTGGAGTGTTTTAGCGGGAGCGGGCGGGGAGCTGTTTTTT. Residues: CAWSVLAGAGGELFF.

This clone was picked up one time. V gene TRBV28 combines with J gene TRBJ1-5; D remains ambiguous. The V end was cut by 3 bases, the J end by 5 bases, with 11 bases between. CDR3 length: 14 amino acids. Germline CDR1 is MDHEN and CDR2 is SYDVKM. In DNA form, the CDR3 reads TGTGCCAGCAGTTTGGAGAGCCTTTATCAGCCCCAGCATTTT. Translating gives CASSLESLYQPQHF. The variable domain in full, completed from reference TRBV28 and TRBJ1-5, reads DVKVTQSSRYLVKRTGEKVFLECVQDMDHENMFWYRQDPGLGLRLIYFSYDVKMKEKGDIPEGYSVSREKKERFSLILESASTNQTSMYLCASSLESLYQPQHFGDGTRLSIL.

The rearrangement joins TRBV10-2 to TRBJ1-6; TRBD1 might be the D (5 bases). The CDR3 has 13 amino acids. V was cut by 6 bases and J by 10 bases, with 13 bases left in between. The V gene's germline CDR1 is WSHSY and CDR2 SAAADI. The CDR3 region has the DNA TGCGCCAGCAGGGGGGACCCCCCGTCACCCCTCCACTTT. Translation gives CASRGDPPSPLHF.

The gene calls are TRBV9 and TRBJ2-2; D uncertain. Trimming cost V 3 bases and J 1 base, with 10 bases left between them. The CDR3 covers 15 residues. From germline, CDR1 is SGDLS and CDR2 YYNGEE. The CDR3 is CASSASSGNTGELFF. As DNA, the CDR3 is TGTGCCAGCAGCGCCTCATCAGGGAACACCGGGGAGCTGTTTTTT. Full variable domain (missing parts from reference TRBV9 and TRBJ2-2): DSGVTQTPKHLITATGQRVTLRCSPRSGDLSVYWYQQSLDQGLQFLIQYYNGEERAKGNILERFSAQQFPDLHSELNLSSLELGDSALYFCASSASSGNTGELFFGEGSRLTVL.